This T cell receptor (beta chain) comes out of a study of post-analysis software for immune sequencing data. Unique molecular identifiers tagged the TCR beta cDNA libraries. Each CDR3 protein gets one entry after TCRdb re-called the PCR reads with MiXCR. The sample has approximately 770,000 distinct CDR3 sequences; about 45% are singletons. With 8 bases removed from V and 4 bases from J, the gap between germline ends came to 14 bases. The V gene's germline CDR1 is SQVTM and CDR2 ANQGSEA. The CDR3 totals 12 residues. A few counts support this clonotype. No antigen is known for it. Study-wide results and caveats: Patients showed TRBV5-6, TRBV5-1 and TRBV20-1 among a few TRBV segments more frequent than in controls.

What was sequenced was blood. This receptor was taken from a girl aged 5-17 years with multiple sclerosis. J is TRBJ1-1 and V is TRBV29-1; no reliable D call. The CDR3 region has the DNA TGCAGCTCCGGGAGCCGGGGCACTGAAGCTTTCTTT. Translated: CSSGSRGTEAFF.